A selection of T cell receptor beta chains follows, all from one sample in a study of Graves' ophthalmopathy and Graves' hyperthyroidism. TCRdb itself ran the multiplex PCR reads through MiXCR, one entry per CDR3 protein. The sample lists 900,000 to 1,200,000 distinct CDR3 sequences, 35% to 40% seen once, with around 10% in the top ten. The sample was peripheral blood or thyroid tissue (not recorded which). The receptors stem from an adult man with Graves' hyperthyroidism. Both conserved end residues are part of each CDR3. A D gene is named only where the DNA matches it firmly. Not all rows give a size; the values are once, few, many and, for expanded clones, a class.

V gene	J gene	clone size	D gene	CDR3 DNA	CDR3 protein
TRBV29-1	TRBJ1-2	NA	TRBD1	TGCAGCGTTGACAAAGGACAGGGATCTTTTGGCGATGGCTACACCTTC	CSVDKGQGSFGDGYTF
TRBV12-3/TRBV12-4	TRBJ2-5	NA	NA	TGTGCCAGCAGTCCCGATGCTGATCGGGACTACCAAGAGACCCAGTACTTC	CASSPDADRDYQETQYF
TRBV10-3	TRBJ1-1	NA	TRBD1	TGTGCCATCAGTGACTCGGCGGGCTCAGGGGGCCGGAACACTGAAGCTTTCTTT	CAISDSAGSGGRNTEAFF
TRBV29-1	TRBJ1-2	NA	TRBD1	TGCAGCGTTGTGGCCCAGACAGGGGGCACGGGCTACACCTTC	CSVVAQTGGTGYTF
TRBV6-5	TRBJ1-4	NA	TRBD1	TGTGCCAGCAGTTTGGGGACAGGGCTTAATGAAAAACTGTTTTTT	CASSLGTGLNEKLFF
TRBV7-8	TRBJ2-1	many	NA	TGTGCCAGCAGTGGGCCCTACAATGAGCAGTTCTTC	CASSGPYNEQFF
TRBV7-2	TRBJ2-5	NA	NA	TGTGCCAGCAGCTTAGACACTCCGGGGATCGGCGGGACCCAGTACTTC	CASSLDTPGIGGTQYF
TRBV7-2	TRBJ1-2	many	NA	TGTGCCAGCAGGAAAAACAGGGGCTACACCTTC	CASRKNRGYTF
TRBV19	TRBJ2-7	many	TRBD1	TGTGCCAGTAGCCGCCTGACAGGGGCGAAAACCTACGAGCAGTACTTC	CASSRLTGAKTYEQYF
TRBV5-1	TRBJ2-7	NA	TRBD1	TGCGCCAGCAGCTATCGGACAGGGGGTGGTGGCGAGCAGTACTTC	CASSYRTGGGGEQYF
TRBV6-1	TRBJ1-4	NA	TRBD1	TGTGCCAGCAGGGCCCGGGACAGGCCTAATGAAAAACTGTTTTTT	CASRARDRPNEKLFF
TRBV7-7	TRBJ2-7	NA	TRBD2	TGTGCCAGCAGCTCAACTAGCGGACCCCATTACGAGCAGTACTTC	CASSSTSGPHYEQYF
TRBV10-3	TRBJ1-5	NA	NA	TGTGCCATCAGTGAGTCAGGGAGTCAGCCCCAGCATTTT	CAISESGSQPQHF
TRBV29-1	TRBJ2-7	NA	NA	TGCAGCGTTGAGTCGGGGCCAACCGGGGAGCTGTACTTC	CSVESGPTGELYF
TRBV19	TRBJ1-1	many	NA	TGTGCCAGTACCACAAGAGGGAACACTGAAGCTTTCTTT	CASTTRGNTEAFF
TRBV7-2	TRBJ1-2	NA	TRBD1	TGTGCCAGCAGCCCTTACCGGGACAGCCGTAACTATGGCTACACCTTC	CASSPYRDSRNYGYTF
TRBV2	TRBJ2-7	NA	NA	TGTGCCAGCACCAAAGGGGGGCGCCCCGAGCAGTACTTC	CASTKGGRPEQYF
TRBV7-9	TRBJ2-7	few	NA	TGTGCCAGCAGCAAGAGGGCTAATCCCTACGAGCAGTACTTC	CASSKRANPYEQYF
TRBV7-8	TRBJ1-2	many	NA	TGTGCCAGCAGCTTACTAGTCCCTAACTATGGCTACACCTTC	CASSLLVPNYGYTF
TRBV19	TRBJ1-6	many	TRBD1	TGTGCCAGTAGTAAAGGGGACAGGAGAAATTCACCCCTCCACTTT	CASSKGDRRNSPLHF
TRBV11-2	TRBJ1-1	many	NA	TGTGCCAGCAGCCCGGGACAAAGGATTTACACTGAAGCTTTCTTT	CASSPGQRIYTEAFF
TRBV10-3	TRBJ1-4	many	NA	TGTGCCATCGGGGGGGGTGAAAAACTGTTTTTT	CAIGGGEKLFF
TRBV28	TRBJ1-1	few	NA	TGTGCCACAGAGACAGGACCCATGAACACTGAAGCTTTCTTT	CATETGPMNTEAFF
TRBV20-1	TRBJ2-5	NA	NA	TGCAGTGCTAGTTTGCAGGGCTCGTCCACAATTGAGACCCAGTACTTC	CSASLQGSSTIETQYF
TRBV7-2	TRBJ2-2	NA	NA	TGTGCCAGCAGCTTAGGTGGGGGGATTCTACGGGAGCTGTTTTTT	CASSLGGGILRELFF
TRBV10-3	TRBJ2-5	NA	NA	TGTGCCATCAGTTCGACAGAAGAGGCCCAGTACTTC	CAISSTEEAQYF
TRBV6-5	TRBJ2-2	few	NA	TGTGCCAGCAGCCTACAGCCGAACACCGGGGAGCTGTTTTTT	CASSLQPNTGELFF
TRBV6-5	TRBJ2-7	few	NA	TGTGCCAGCAGTTATACGGGGGCCAACGAGCAGTACTTC	CASSYTGANEQYF
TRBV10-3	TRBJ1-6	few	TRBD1	TGTGCCATCAGTGGCGGACAGGGAAATTCACCCCTCCACTTT	CAISGGQGNSPLHF
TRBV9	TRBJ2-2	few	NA	TGTGCCAGCAGCTCGCCCGGAGGAGTCATCACCGGGGAGCTGTTTTTT	CASSSPGGVITGELFF
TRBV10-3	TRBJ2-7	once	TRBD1	TGTGCCACTACGCGGACAGGGACCTACGAGCAGTACTTC	CATTRTGTYEQYF
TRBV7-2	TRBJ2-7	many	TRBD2	TGTGCCAGCAGCTTATGGGTCGGACTAGCCGACTACGAGCAGTACTTC	CASSLWVGLADYEQYF
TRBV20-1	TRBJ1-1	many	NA	TGCAGTGCTCCTAGGACGAGTTGGACTGAAGCTTTCTTT	CSAPRTSWTEAFF
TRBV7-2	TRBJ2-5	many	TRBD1	TGTGCCAGCAGCCCCCCGGGACAGGAAGAGACCCAGTACTTC	CASSPPGQEETQYF
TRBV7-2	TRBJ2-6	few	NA	TGTGCCAGCAGTTTATTCCCGGGGGACGGGGCCAACGTCCTGACTTTC	CASSLFPGDGANVLTF
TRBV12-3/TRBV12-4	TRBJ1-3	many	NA	TGTGCCAGCAGTTACGGGCAGGAGTTT	CASSYGQEF
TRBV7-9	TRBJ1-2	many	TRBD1	TGTGCCAGCAGCCCCCGGGACAGTTATGGCTACACCTTC	CASSPRDSYGYTF
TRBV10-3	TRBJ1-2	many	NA	TGTGCCATCAGTGGTTTCTTCGAGGTCTATGGCTACACCTTC	CAISGFFEVYGYTF
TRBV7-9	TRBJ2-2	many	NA	TGTGCCAGCACGAGCGGAGCGAACACCGGGGAGCTGTTTTTT	CASTSGANTGELFF
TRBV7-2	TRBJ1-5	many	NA	TGTGCCAGCAGCCCCATAAGGGACCGAAATCAGCCCCAGCATTTT	CASSPIRDRNQPQHF